Listed below are T cell receptor beta chains from one sample, sequenced in a study of blood T cell repertoires in COVID-19. Assay used: immunoSEQ multiplex PCR; TCRdb lists only in-frame clones, some missing. The sample includes roughly 70,000 clones, 85% to 90% of them seen just once. The sequenced material came from peripheral blood. The receptors here all came from a man between 65 and 79 years old with active COVID-19. CDR3s include the opening cysteine and the closing phenylalanine or tryptophan. D genes are given only for firm matches. A row's size may be missing; if present it is once, few, many or a size class.

cdr3_aa	cdr3_nt	d_call	clone_size	v_call	j_call
CASSPGQGSEQYF	TGTGCCAGCAGCCCGGGACAGGGCAGCGAGCAGTACTTC	TRBD1	NA	TRBV7-8	TRBJ2-7
CASSGLAGTDTQYF	TGCGCCAGCAGCGGACTAGCTGGCACAGATACGCAGTATTTT	TRBD2	NA	TRBV5-1	TRBJ2-3
CSVVGGRARTDTQYF	TGCAGCGTTGTGGGCGGGAGGGCCCGCACAGATACGCAGTATTTT	TRBD2	once	TRBV29-1	TRBJ2-3
CASTPGTNTGELFF	TGTGCCAGCACCCCGGGGACTAACACCGGGGAGCTGTTTTTT	NA	NA	TRBV9	TRBJ2-2
CASSQRTGKGQYF	TGCGCCAGCAGCCAGCGGACAGGCAAGGGGCAGTACTTC	TRBD1	NA	TRBV4-3	TRBJ2-7
CASSLGGQGWTEAFF	TGTGCCAGCAGCTTAGGGGGCCAGGGGTGGACTGAAGCTTTCTTT	NA	NA	TRBV7-9	TRBJ1-1
CASSPGQAEAFF	TGTGCCAGCTCACCGGGACAGGCCGAAGCTTTCTTT	TRBD1	NA	TRBV18	TRBJ1-1
CASTPRWGREFLNEQYF	TGTGCCAGCACCCCCCGGTGGGGGCGGGAGTTTCTCAACGAGCAGTACTTC	NA	NA	TRBV27	TRBJ2-7
CASSLGLAGGSGELFF	TGCGCCAGCAGCTTGGGATTGGCGGGCGGATCCGGGGAGCTGTTTTTT	NA	NA	TRBV5-1	TRBJ2-2
CASSATGGPDTQYF	TGTGCCAGCAGTGCCACAGGGGGGCCAGATACGCAGTATTTT	TRBD1	NA	TRBV6-4	TRBJ2-3
CASSQVGGRGTDTQYF	TGCGCCAGCAGCCAAGTAGGAGGAAGAGGCACAGATACGCAGTATTTT	NA	once	TRBV4-1	TRBJ2-3
CASSPATGSGNTIYF	TGTGCCAGCAGCCCGGCGACAGGGTCTGGAAACACCATATATTTT	TRBD1	once	TRBV5-5	TRBJ1-3
CASSPGLAGGDTQYF	TGTGCCAGCAGCCCGGGACTAGCGGGAGGCGATACGCAGTATTTT	TRBD2	few	TRBV5-6	TRBJ2-3
CASSLGVSGYGYTF	TGTGCCAGCAGCTTAGGGGTTTCAGGCTATGGCTACACCTTC	NA	NA	TRBV11-2	TRBJ1-2
CASSHRTRGEAFF	TGTGCCAGCAGCCACCGAACCCGGGGGGAAGCTTTCTTT	NA	few	TRBV28	TRBJ1-1
CASSQDRMAGELFF	TGCGCCAGCAGCCAAGACAGGATGGCCGGGGAGCTGTTTTTT	NA	NA	TRBV4-1	TRBJ2-2
CASSPGLAGGGNEQFF	TGTGCCAGCAGCCCCGGCCTAGCGGGAGGGGGGAATGAGCAGTTCTTC	TRBD2	NA	TRBV11-3	TRBJ2-1
CASSLPPGTSGSTDTQYF	TGTGCCAGCAGTTTGCCTCCCGGGACTAGCGGAAGCACAGATACGCAGTATTTT	TRBD2	NA	TRBV27	TRBJ2-3
CATSGDLVANVLTF	TGTGCCACCAGTGGCGATCTTGTGGCCAACGTCCTGACTTTC	NA	NA	TRBV24-1	TRBJ2-6